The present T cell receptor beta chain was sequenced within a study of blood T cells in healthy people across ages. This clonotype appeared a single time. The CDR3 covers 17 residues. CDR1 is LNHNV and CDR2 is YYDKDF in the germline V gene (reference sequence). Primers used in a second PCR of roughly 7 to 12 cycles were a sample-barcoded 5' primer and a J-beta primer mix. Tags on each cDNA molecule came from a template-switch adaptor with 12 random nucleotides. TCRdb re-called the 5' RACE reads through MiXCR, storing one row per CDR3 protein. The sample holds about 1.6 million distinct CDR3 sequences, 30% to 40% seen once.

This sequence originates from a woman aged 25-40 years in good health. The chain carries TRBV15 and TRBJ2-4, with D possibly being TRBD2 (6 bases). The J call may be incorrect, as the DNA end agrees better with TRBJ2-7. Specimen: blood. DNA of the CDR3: TGTGCCACCAGCAGCACGCTGGGGGGTCGATTACCCTACGAGCAGTACTTC. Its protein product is CATSSTLGGRLPYEQYF.